The clone carrying this T cell receptor (beta chain) has more than one count but fewer than ten. Its matching antigen is unknown. These data originate in a study of human T cells and chemical hapten exposure. Study-level points and caveats: Once DPC sensitization occurred, TCRs above 1 in 1000 frequency showed no change.

Trimming shortened V by 1 base and J by 8 bases, and 5 bases separated the two germline ends. Germline values: CDR1 SGHTA, CDR2 FQGNSA. The CDR3 spans 12 residues. TCRdb reanalysed the RACE reads using MiXCR and keeps one entry per CDR3 protein. The sample lists 180,000 or so distinct CDR3 sequences; 20% to 25% were seen once. Stated time point: patch test 3, about 24 weeks after DPC sensitization. Treatment denoted: therapeutic diphenylcyclopropenone sensitization with weekly scalp DPC. Sequenced material: whole blood, taken in connection with sensitization to the hapten diphenylcyclopropenone (DPC). The V call is TRBV7-2, the J call TRBJ2-2; D uncertain. This clonotype was obtained from a woman in her forties with alopecia areata. Some clones in this sample may be carry-over from other donors' samples. The CDR3 protein is CASSLGLGELFF. The CDR3, as DNA: TGTGCCAGCAGCTTAGGCCTTGGGGAGCTGTTTTTT.